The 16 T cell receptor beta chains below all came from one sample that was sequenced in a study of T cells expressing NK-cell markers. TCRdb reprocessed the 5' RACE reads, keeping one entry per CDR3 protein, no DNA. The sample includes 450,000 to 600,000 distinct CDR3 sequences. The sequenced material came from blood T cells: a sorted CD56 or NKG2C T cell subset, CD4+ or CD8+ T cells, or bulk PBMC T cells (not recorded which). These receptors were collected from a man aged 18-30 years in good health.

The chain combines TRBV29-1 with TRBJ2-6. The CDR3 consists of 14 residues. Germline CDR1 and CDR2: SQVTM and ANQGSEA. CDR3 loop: CSVEDSGGANVLTF.

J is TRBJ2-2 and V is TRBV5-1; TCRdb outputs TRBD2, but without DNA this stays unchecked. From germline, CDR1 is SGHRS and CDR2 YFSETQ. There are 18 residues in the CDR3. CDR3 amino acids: CASSPGLAGGPFTGELFF.

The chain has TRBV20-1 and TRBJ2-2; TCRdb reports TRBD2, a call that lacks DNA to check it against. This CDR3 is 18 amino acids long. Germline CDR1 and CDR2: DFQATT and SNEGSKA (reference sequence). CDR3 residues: CSARFTLQRESSSGELFF.

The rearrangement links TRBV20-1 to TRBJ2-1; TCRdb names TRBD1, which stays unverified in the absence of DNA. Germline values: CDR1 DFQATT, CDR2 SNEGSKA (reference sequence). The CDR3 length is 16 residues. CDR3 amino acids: CSARNPFPGNHNEQFF.

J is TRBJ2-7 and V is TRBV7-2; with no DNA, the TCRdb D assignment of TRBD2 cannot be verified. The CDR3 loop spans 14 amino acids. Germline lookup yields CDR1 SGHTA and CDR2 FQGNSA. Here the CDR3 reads CASSPLTSGSEQYF.

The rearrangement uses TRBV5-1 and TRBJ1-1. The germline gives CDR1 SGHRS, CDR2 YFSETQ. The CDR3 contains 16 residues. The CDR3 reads CASSAQTGYTNTEAFF. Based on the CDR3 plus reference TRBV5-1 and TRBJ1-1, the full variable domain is KAGVTQTPRYLIKTRGQQVTLSCSPISGHRSVSWYQQTPGQGLQFLFEYFSETQRNKGNFPGRFSGRQFSNSRSEMNVSTLELGDSALYLCASSAQTGYTNTEAFFGQGTRLTVV.

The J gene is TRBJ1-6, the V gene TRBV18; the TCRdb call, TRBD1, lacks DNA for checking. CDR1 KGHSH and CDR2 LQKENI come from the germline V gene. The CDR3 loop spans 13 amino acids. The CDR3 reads CASSPRRQGPLHF.

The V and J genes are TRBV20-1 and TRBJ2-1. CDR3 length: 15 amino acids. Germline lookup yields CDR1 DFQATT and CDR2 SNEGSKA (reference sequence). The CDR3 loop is CSARDRSVAYNEQFF.

CDR3 amino acids: CASRPGYRTSGSYEQYF. The rearrangement links TRBV5-1 to TRBJ2-7; with no DNA, the TCRdb D assignment of TRBD2 cannot be verified. The germline CDR1 and CDR2 sequences are SGHRS and YFSETQ. This CDR3 comprises 17 residues.

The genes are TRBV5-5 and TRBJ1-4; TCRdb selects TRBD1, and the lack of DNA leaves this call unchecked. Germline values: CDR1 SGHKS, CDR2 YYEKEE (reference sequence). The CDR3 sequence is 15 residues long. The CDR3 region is CASSPGTGSNEKLFF. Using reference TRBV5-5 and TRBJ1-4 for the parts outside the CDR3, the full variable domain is DAGVTQSPTHLIKTRGQQVTLRCSPISGHKSVSWYQQVLGQGPQFIFQYYEKEERGRGNFPDRFSARQFPNYSSELNVNALLLGDSALYLCASSPGTGSNEKLFFGSGTQLSVL.

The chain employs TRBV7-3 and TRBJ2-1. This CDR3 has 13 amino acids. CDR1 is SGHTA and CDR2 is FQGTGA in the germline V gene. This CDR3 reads CASSFTAYNEQFF.

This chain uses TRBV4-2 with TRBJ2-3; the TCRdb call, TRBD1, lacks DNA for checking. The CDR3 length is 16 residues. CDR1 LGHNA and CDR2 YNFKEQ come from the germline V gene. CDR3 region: CASSQDAGQAPDTQYF.

CDR3 sequence reads: CASREDSNQPQHF. The chain recombines TRBV2 with TRBJ1-5. The V gene's germline CDR1 is SNHLY and CDR2 FYNNEI. The CDR3 spans 13 residues. Full variable domain (rest looked up from reference TRBV2 and TRBJ1-5): EPEVTQTPSHQVTQMGQEVILRCVPISNHLYFYWYRQILGQKVEFLVSFYNNEISEKSEIFDDQFSVERPDGSNFTLKIRSTKLEDSAMYFCASREDSNQPQHFGDGTRLSIL.

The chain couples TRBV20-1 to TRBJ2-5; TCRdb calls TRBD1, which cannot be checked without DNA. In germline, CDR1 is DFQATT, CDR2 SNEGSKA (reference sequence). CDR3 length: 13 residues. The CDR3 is CSAPDGSGETQYF.

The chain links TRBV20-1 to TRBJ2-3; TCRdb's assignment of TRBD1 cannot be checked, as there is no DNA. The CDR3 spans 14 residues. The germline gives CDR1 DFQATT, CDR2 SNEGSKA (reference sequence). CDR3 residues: CSARGGQGRNTQYF.

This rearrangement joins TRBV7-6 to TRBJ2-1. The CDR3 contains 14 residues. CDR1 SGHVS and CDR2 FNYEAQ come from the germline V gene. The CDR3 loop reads CASSVNPAYNEQFF. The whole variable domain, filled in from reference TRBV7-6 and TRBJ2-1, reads GAGVSQSPRYKVTKRGQDVALRCDPISGHVSLYWYRQALGQGPEFLTYFNYEAQQDKSGLPNDRFSAERPEGSISTLTIQRTEQRDSAMYRCASSVNPAYNEQFFGPGTRLTVL.